These 20 T cell receptor beta chains were all obtained from the same sample, sequenced in a study of cytomegalovirus exposure and HLA in healthy donors. PCR used 60 Vbeta primers and 13 Jbeta primers. The data were produced by immunoSEQ multiplex PCR, yet TCRdb's version contains in-frame clones alone and is incomplete. Found here are under 70,000 clones, about 80% of them singletons; the top ten hold approximately 2.8%. Sequenced material: PBMCs. The receptors stem from a man in his forties or fifties in good health and CMV-seronegative.

The chain joins TRBV27 to TRBJ1-5; D is perhaps TRBD1 (6 bases). The CDR3 totals 16 residues. Trimming pared 1 base from V and 2 bases from J, leaving 12 bases between. In germline, CDR1 is MNHEY, CDR2 SMNVEV (reference sequence). CDR3 amino acids: CASSLYQGSGNQPQHF. The CDR3 DNA reads TGTGCCAGCAGTTTATATCAGGGGTCGGGCAATCAGCCCCAGCATTTT.

The V gene is TRBV25-1, the J gene TRBJ2-7; perhaps TRBD1 as D (6 bases). The CDR3 spans 13 residues. Trimming removed 6 bases at V and 2 bases at J, with 11 bases between. Looked up from germline, CDR1 is MGHDK and CDR2 is SYGVNS. The CDR3 bases are TGTGCCAGCAGAGGGACAACCGCCTACGAGCAGTACTTC. It encodes CASRGTTAYEQYF.

The chain recombines TRBV4-2 with TRBJ2-7; TRBD2 agrees at 9 bases. Germline lookup yields CDR1 LGHNA and CDR2 YNFKEQ. This CDR3 contains 14 residues. Unmatched junction bases numbered 7, after V lost 5 bases and J lost 5 bases. The CDR3 DNA reads as TGTGCCAGCAGCTTAGGCGGGGGGGTCCACGAGCAGTACTTC. As protein: CASSLGGGVHEQYF.

The J gene is TRBJ2-3, the V gene TRBV4-2; 8 bases align to TRBD2. V lost 0 bases and J lost 2; bases outside the gene matches: 4. Germline CDR1 is LGHNA and CDR2 is YNFKEQ. This CDR3 has 16 amino acids. The CDR3 region is CASSQEAGEITDTQYF. CDR3 in DNA: TGTGCCAGCAGCCAAGAAGCGGGGGAAATCACAGATACGCAGTATTTT.

The chain recombines TRBV12-5 with TRBJ1-5, with 9 bases lining up with TRBD1. This CDR3 contains 15 residues. The germline V gene has CDR1 LGHNT and CDR2 FRNRAP. The junction had 3 bases not matched to a gene; V was cut back by 1 base and J by 5 bases. CDR3 coding DNA: TGTGCTAGTGGTTTGGGACAGGGGGATTATCAGCCCCAGCATTTT. Translated, it gives CASGLGQGDYQPQHF.

V is TRBV29-1 and J is TRBJ2-5, with D possibly TRBD2 on 5 matching bases. The CDR3 sequence is 13 residues long. The germline CDR1 and CDR2 sequences are SQVTM and ANQGSEA. V gave up 8 bases and J gave up 4 bases, with 17 bases separating them. CDR3 residues: CSHYPPGRETQYF. In DNA, the CDR3 is TGCAGCCACTACCCCCCGGGGAGAGAGACCCAGTACTTC.

The chain links TRBV7-3 to TRBJ1-1, with D hard to call. V dropped 2 bases and J dropped 2 bases, with 9 bases sitting between them. The CDR3 runs to 14 residues. Germline CDR1 SGHTA, CDR2 FQGTGA. For the CDR3, the DNA is TGTGCCAGCAGCTTAGGAGGGATAAACACTGAAGCTTTCTTT. Protein: CASSLGGINTEAFF.

The CDR3 coding sequence is TGTGCCAGCAGGTTGAGGGAGGCAACTGAAGCTTTCTTT. This codes for CASRLREATEAFF. This sequence joins TRBV2 and TRBJ1-1; D unresolved. Trimming left V 6 bases short and J 5 bases short, with 13 bases between. The germline V gene encodes CDR1 SNHLY and CDR2 FYNNEI. The CDR3 loop spans 13 amino acids.

The V gene is TRBV19, the J gene TRBJ1-1, with a tentative D call TRBD1 (6 bases). The CDR3 covers 12 residues. Germline V gene sequence: CDR1 LNHDA, CDR2 SQIVND (reference sequence). The V and J ends lost 7 bases and 1 base respectively, with 7 bases between them. The CDR3 spells CASKTGNTEAFF. The CDR3 bases are TGTGCCAGTAAGACAGGGAACACTGAAGCTTTCTTT.

This clone came up a few times. This chain links TRBV5-4 with TRBJ1-3, with a tentative D call TRBD1 (5 bases). The CDR3 has 15 amino acids. V was pared by 1 base and J by 0 bases, with 8 bases between. Germline V gives CDR1 SGHNT, CDR2 YYREEE (reference sequence). The CDR3 reads CASSLQGLSGNTIYF. CDR3 coding DNA: TGTGCCAGCAGCTTGCAGGGTCTCTCTGGAAACACCATATATTTT.

The chain links TRBV7-2 to TRBJ1-1, with D unclear. From germline, CDR1 is SGHTA and CDR2 FQGNSA. V was trimmed by 1 base and J by 1 base, leaving 7 bases between them. The CDR3 sequence is 14 residues long. The CDR3 reads CASSLGRGNTEAFF. CDR3 coding DNA: TGTGCCAGCAGCTTAGGACGGGGGAACACTGAAGCTTTCTTT.

This sequence joins TRBV7-8 and TRBJ2-3; 9 nucleotides align to TRBD2. Germline V gene lookup returns CDR1 SGHVS and CDR2 FQNEAQ. The CDR3 has 15 residues. Trimming took 1 base from V and 5 from J; bases not matched to a gene: 4. The CDR3 coding sequence is TGTGCCAGCAGCTTAGGCGGGGGGGGAGGAGATACGCAGTATTTT. Translated, it gives CASSLGGGGGDTQYF. The variable domain in full, with the rest retrieved from reference TRBV7-8 and TRBJ2-3, is GAGVSQSPRYKVAKRGQDVALRCDPISGHVSLFWYQQALGQGPEFLTYFQNEAQLDKSGLPSDRFFAERPEGSVSTLKIQRTQQEDSAVYLCASSLGGGGGDTQYFGPGTRLTVL.

The chain combines TRBV5-1 with TRBJ2-3, with a weak D call TRBD1 (5 bases). Germline V gene data show CDR1 as SGHRS and CDR2 as YFSETQ. This CDR3 comprises 14 residues. V lost 0 bases and J 3 bases, leaving 8 bases between the germline ends. CDR3 sequence (DNA): TGCGCCAGCAGCTTGGGGGGCAGTACAGATACGCAGTATTTT. Protein: CASSLGGSTDTQYF.

This chain connects TRBV11-2 to TRBJ1-3; TRBD1 might be the D (5 bases). Germline V CDR1 and CDR2: SGHAT, FQNNGV. V gave up 10 bases and J gave up 3 bases, with 16 bases separating them. The CDR3 length is 14 residues. Here the CDR3 reads CATGDLYFGNTIYF. The CDR3 bases are TGTGCCACCGGGGACTTATATTTTGGAAACACCATATATTTT.

The DNA of the CDR3 is TGTGCCAGCAGTTTGCACCCAGGGGCCGAGCAGTACTTC. The encoded protein is CASSLHPGAEQYF. V and J are TRBV27 and TRBJ2-7; maybe TRBD1 (6 bases). The CDR3 totals 13 residues. Trimming removed 3 bases at V and 6 bases at J, with 12 bases between. Germline lookup yields CDR1 MNHEY and CDR2 SMNVEV (reference sequence).

The chain links TRBV7-9 to TRBJ2-5; TRBD1 aligns across 7 bases. This CDR3 is 16 amino acids long. CDR1 is SEHNR and CDR2 is FQNEAQ in the germline V gene (reference sequence). V shed 1 base and J 6 bases; nucleotides not matched to a gene: 11. CDR3 nucleotides: TGTGCCAGCAGCTTAGAGATCGGCAGGGGGAAACAGACCCAGTACTTC. It encodes CASSLEIGRGKQTQYF.

The rearrangement uses TRBV9 and TRBJ2-7; TRBD2 matches at 9 bases. Germline CDR1 SGDLS, CDR2 YYNGEE. The CDR3 is 14 amino acids. The V segment lost 2 bases and the J segment 2 bases; nucleotides outside the gene matches: 2. The CDR3 sequence: CASSVGGGAYEQYF. In DNA, the CDR3 is TGTGCCAGCAGCGTCGGCGGGGGGGCCTACGAGCAGTACTTC.

The chain couples TRBV7-2 to TRBJ2-7; D is undetermined. V was cut by 4 bases and J by 8 bases, with 9 bases left in between. Germline V gives CDR1 SGHTA, CDR2 FQGNSA. The CDR3 loop spans 11 amino acids. CDR3 nucleotide sequence: TGTGCCAGCAGCTCCACTACGAAGCAGTACTTC. Translating it yields CASSSTTKQYF.

The gene calls are TRBV7-9 and TRBJ1-5; D is ambiguous. The CDR3 spans 15 residues. Germline V gene sequence: CDR1 SEHNR, CDR2 FQNEAQ (reference sequence). V lost 1 base, J lost 1 base, and 8 bases lay in between. CDR3 in amino acids: CASSLEGVSNQPQHF. The CDR3 DNA reads as TGTGCCAGCAGCTTAGAGGGAGTGAGCAATCAGCCCCAGCATTTT. Using reference TRBV7-9 and TRBJ1-5 for the parts outside the CDR3, the full variable domain is DTGVSQNPRHKITKRGQNVTFRCDPISEHNRLYWYRQTLGQGPEFLTYFQNEAQLEKSRLLSDRFSAERPKGSFSTLEIQRTEQGDSAMYLCASSLEGVSNQPQHFGDGTRLSIL.

The CDR3 here is CASSPRQGSTEQYF. As DNA, the CDR3 is TGTGCCAGTAGTCCACGACAGGGATCGACCGAGCAGTACTTC. The V and J genes are TRBV19 and TRBJ2-7; TRBD1 aligns across 7 bases. V gave up 5 bases and J gave up 6 bases; unmatched junction bases: 10. CDR3 size: 14 residues. Germline CDR1 LNHDA, CDR2 SQIVND (reference sequence).